This is a list of T cell receptor beta chains from one sample in a study of blood T cell repertoires in COVID-19. Measured with immunoSEQ multiplex PCR; TCRdb has only the in-frame clones, and not every one. The sample has a few hundred thousand clones, over 80% seen once. The material sequenced was PBMCs or T cells enriched from blood (not recorded which). These receptors were taken from a man aged 25-40 years who had recovered from COVID-19. The CDR3 runs from the conserved cysteine through the conserved F or W. The D gene is left open where the match is weak. Where a row states a size, it is once, few, many or the class of an expanded clone; other rows omit it.

j_call d_call clone_size v_call cdr3_aa cdr3_nt
TRBJ2-1 . once TRBV5-1 CASSPGQYNEQFF TGCGCCAGCAGCCCGGGTCAATACAATGAGCAGTTCTTC
TRBJ2-3 . . TRBV3-1/TRBV3-2 CASSPGRGPGADTQYF TGTGCCAGCAGCCCCGGGAGAGGCCCGGGGGCAGATACGCAGTATTTT
TRBJ1-2 . . TRBV30 CAWTLPDRRYGYTF TGTGCCTGGACCCTACCAGACAGGAGATATGGCTACACCTTC
TRBJ1-1 . . TRBV27 CASIISVGDGEDTEAFF TGTGCCAGCATCATAAGCGTGGGAGACGGGGAGGACACTGAAGCTTTCTTT
TRBJ2-3 TRBD1 . TRBV24-1 CATSDHRQGSTQGTQYF TGTGCCACCAGTGACCATAGACAGGGGTCAACGCAGGGTACGCAGTATTTT
TRBJ1-1 TRBD1 . TRBV2 CATRQGGMEAFF TGTGCCACCCGACAGGGAGGAATGGAAGCTTTCTTT
TRBJ2-5 . . TRBV4-1 CASSHEGGETQYF TGCGCCAGCAGCCACGAAGGGGGAGAGACCCAGTACTTC
TRBJ1-5 TRBD1 . TRBV19 CATQMGQGINQPQHF TGTGCCACCCAGATGGGACAGGGGATTAATCAGCCCCAGCATTTT
TRBJ1-1 . few TRBV28 CASSRRGNTEAFF TGTGCCAGCAGCCGCCGGGGAAACACTGAAGCTTTCTTT
TRBJ1-6 TRBD1 . TRBV3-1/TRBV3-2 CASSQVGQADSPLHF TGTGCCAGCAGCCAAGTCGGACAGGCAGATTCACCCCTCCACTTT
TRBJ2-1 . . TRBV18 CASSPPRLSSYNEQFF TGTGCCAGCTCACCACCCCGGTTGAGCTCCTACAATGAGCAGTTCTTC
TRBJ1-5 . . TRBV6-5 CASSHREVGQPQHF TGTGCCAGCAGTCATAGGGAGGTAGGTCAGCCCCAGCATTTT
TRBJ1-2 . . TRBV15 CATSRGSGVNYGYTF TGTGCCACCAGCAGAGGGTCCGGGGTGAACTATGGCTACACCTTC
TRBJ1-5 TRBD1 . TRBV6-5 CASTQDRGHGQPQHF TGTGCCAGCACCCAGGACAGGGGGCACGGTCAGCCCCAGCATTTT
TRBJ2-2 TRBD1 . TRBV18 CASSPPTGAGELFF TGTGCCAGCTCACCACCGACAGGGGCCGGGGAGCTGTTTTTT
TRBJ2-1 TRBD2 . TRBV4-1 CASSFGLAGGPFEQFF TGCGCCAGCAGCTTCGGACTAGCGGGGGGGCCTTTTGAGCAGTTCTTC
TRBJ1-2 . . TRBV19 CASSLMLNYGYTF TGTGCCAGTAGCCTAATGCTTAATTATGGCTACACCTTC
TRBJ2-1 TRBD1 . TRBV6-5 CASSYSEDRLAQFF TGTGCCAGCAGTTACTCGGAGGACAGGTTGGCGCAGTTCTTC
TRBJ2-7 . . TRBV5-6 CASSDRGISYEQYF TGTGCCAGCAGCGACCGGGGTATCTCCTACGAGCAGTACTTC
TRBJ1-1 TRBD1 . TRBV5-6 CATKPLRQGNTEAFF TGTGCCACCAAGCCCCTCAGACAGGGGAACACTGAAGCTTTCTTT
TRBJ1-2 TRBD1 . TRBV7-8 CASSRDRVDGYTF TGTGCCAGCAGCCGCGACAGGGTGGATGGCTACACCTTC
TRBJ1-1 . few TRBV2 CASSGSETDWRGEAFF TGTGCCAGCAGTGGGTCAGAGACTGACTGGAGAGGTGAAGCTTTCTTT
TRBJ1-6 . . TRBV5-4 CASSLDNGGLGSPLHF TGTGCCAGCAGCTTGGATAACGGGGGGCTAGGTTCACCCCTCCACTTT
TRBJ1-2 . . TRBV14 CASSSTTDNYGYTF TGTGCCAGCAGCTCAACGACAGATAACTATGGCTACACCTTC
TRBJ1-2 . . TRBV29-1 CSVARTAGGYGYTF TGCAGCGTTGCGAGGACAGCGGGGGGGTATGGCTACACCTTC
TRBJ1-2 TRBD1 . TRBV11-2 CASSRGQGDDYGYTF TGTGCCAGCAGCCGTGGACAGGGGGATGACTATGGCTACACCTTC
TRBJ2-7 TRBD1 . TRBV11-2 CASSRFPGQARYEQYF TGTGCCAGCAGCCGATTCCCGGGACAGGCTCGCTACGAGCAGTACTTC
TRBJ1-1 TRBD1 . TRBV11-2 CASRVDRVRDTEAFF TGTGCCAGCAGGGTCGACAGGGTAAGGGACACTGAAGCTTTCTTT
TRBJ2-1 . . TRBV6-2/TRBV6-3 CASSDGLINEQFF TGTGCCAGCAGTGACGGACTAATCAATGAGCAGTTCTTC
TRBJ1-4 . . TRBV10-3 CAISESIRGRGATNEKLFF TGTGCCATCAGTGAGTCGATCCGGGGGAGGGGAGCAACTAATGAAAAACTGTTTTTT
TRBJ2-3 TRBD2 . TRBV5-1 CASSPGTSGGFTDTQYF TGCGCCAGCAGCCCCGGGACTAGCGGGGGGTTCACAGATACGCAGTATTTT
TRBJ1-2 TRBD1 . TRBV25-1 CASSEQGGSYGYTF TGTGCCAGCAGTGAGCAGGGGGGTAGCTATGGCTACACCTTC